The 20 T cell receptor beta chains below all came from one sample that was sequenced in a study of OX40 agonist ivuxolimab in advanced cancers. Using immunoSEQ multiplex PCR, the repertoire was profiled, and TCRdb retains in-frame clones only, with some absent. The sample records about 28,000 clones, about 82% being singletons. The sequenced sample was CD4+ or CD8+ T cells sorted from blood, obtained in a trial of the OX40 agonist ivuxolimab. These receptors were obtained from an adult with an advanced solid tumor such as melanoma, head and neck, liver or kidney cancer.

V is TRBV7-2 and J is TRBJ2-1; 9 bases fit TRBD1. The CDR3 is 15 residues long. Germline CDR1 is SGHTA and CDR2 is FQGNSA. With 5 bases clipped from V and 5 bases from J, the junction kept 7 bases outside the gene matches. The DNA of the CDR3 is TGTGCCAGCAGCCTCCGGGACAGGGTTAACAATGAGCAGTTCTTC. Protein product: CASSLRDRVNNEQFF.

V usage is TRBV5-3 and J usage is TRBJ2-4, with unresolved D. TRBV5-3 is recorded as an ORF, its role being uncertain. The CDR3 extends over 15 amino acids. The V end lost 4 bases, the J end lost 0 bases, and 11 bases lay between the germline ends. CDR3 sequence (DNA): TGTGCCAGAAGCCCCGTGAGGTTAGCCAAAAACATTCAGTACTTC. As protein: CARSPVRLAKNIQYF.

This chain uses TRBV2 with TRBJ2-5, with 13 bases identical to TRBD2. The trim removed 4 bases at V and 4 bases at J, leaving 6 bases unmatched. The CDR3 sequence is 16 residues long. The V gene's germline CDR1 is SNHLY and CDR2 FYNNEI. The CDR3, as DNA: TGTGCCAGCAGTGCACTAGCGGGAGGGGTTGGAGAGACCCAGTACTTC. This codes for CASSALAGGVGETQYF.

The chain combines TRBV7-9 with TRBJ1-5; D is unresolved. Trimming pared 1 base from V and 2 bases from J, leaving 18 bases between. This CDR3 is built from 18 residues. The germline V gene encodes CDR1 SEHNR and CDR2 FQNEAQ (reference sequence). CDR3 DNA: TGTGCCAGCAGCTTAGGGGAGGGCTCAGGCTTTGGCAATCAGCCCCAGCATTTT. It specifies CASSLGEGSGFGNQPQHF.

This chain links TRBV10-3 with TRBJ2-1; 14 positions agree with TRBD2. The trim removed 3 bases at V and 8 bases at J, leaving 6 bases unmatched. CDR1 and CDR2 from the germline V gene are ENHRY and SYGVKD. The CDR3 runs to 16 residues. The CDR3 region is CAISEGTSGSLDEQFF. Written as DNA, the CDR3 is TGTGCCATCAGTGAAGGGACTAGCGGGAGTTTGGATGAGCAGTTCTTC.

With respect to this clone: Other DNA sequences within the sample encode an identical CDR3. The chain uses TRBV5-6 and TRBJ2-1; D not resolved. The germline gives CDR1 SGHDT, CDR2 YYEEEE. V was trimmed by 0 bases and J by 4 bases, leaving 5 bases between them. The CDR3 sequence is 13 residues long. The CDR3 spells CASSLVQYNEQFF. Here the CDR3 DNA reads TGTGCCAGCAGCTTGGTGCAGTACAATGAGCAGTTCTTC.

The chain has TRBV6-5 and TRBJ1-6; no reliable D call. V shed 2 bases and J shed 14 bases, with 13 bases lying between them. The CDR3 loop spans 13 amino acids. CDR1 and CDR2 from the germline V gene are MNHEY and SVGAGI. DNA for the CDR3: TGTGCCAGCAGTTACGGAGCGGCAGAGTCCCTCCACTTT. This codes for CASSYGAAESLHF.

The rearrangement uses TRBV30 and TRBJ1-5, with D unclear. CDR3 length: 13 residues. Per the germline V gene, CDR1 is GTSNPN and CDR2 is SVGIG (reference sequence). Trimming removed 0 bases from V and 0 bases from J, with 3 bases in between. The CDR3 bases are TGTGCCTGGAGTGTCAGTAGCAATCAGCCCCAGCATTTT. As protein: CAWSVSSNQPQHF.

The CDR3 reads CASSQESDSSPLHF. As DNA, the CDR3 is TGTGCCAGCAGCCAAGAATCAGATAGTTCACCCCTCCACTTT. The chain uses TRBV14 and TRBJ1-6; D remains unclear. The CDR3 runs to 14 residues. Germline CDR1 and CDR2: SGHDN and FVKESK. Trimming removed 0 bases from V and 9 bases from J, with 9 bases in between.

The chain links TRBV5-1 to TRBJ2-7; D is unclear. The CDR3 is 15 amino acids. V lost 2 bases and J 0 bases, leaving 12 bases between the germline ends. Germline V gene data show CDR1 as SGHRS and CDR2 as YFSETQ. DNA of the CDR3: TGCGCCAGCAGCTTCGACATTTCGGGCTCCTACGAGCAGTACTTC. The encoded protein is CASSFDISGSYEQYF.

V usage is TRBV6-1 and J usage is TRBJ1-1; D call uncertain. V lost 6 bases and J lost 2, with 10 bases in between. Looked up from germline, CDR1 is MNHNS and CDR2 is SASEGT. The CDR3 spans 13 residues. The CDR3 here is CASRPHGNTEAFF. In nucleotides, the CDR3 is TGTGCCAGCAGGCCCCACGGTAACACTGAAGCTTTCTTT.

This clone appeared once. CDR3 DNA: TGTGCCAGCAGCCAGGGGTTAGCGGGAACCTACGAGCAGTACTTC. It yields the protein CASSQGLAGTYEQYF. The J gene is TRBJ2-7, the V gene TRBV7-9, with TRBD2 matching over 8 bases. The germline gives CDR1 SEHNR, CDR2 FQNEAQ (reference sequence). With V trimmed by 5 bases and J by 2 bases, 8 bases remained unmatched. The CDR3 sequence is 15 residues long.

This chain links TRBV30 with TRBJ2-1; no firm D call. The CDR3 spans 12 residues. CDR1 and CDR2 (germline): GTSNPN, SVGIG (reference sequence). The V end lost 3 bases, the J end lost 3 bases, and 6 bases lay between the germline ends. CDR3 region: CAWSPSYNEQFF. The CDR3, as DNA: TGTGCCTGGAGCCCTAGCTACAATGAGCAGTTCTTC.

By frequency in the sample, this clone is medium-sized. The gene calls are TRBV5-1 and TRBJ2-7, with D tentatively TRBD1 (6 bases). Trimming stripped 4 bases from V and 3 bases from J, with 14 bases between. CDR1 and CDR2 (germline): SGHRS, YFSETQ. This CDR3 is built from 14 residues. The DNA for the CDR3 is TGCGCCAGCAGCCCAGTCCCGGGACACTACGAGCAGTACTTC. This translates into CASSPVPGHYEQYF.

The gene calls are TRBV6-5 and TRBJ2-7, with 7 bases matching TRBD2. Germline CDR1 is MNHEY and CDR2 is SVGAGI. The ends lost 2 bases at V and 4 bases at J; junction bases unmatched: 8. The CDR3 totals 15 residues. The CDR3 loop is CASSYEASGRYEQYF. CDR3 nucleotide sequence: TGTGCCAGCAGTTACGAAGCTAGCGGAAGGTACGAGCAGTACTTC.

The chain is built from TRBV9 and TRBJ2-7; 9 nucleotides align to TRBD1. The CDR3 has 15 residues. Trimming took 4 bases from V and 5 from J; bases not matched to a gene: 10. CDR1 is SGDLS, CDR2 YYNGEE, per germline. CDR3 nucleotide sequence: TGTGCCAGCAGCATTAGGGGACAGGGTGTCGACGAGCAGTACTTC. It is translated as CASSIRGQGVDEQYF. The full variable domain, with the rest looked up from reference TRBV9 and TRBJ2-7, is DSGVTQTPKHLITATGQRVTLRCSPRSGDLSVYWYQQSLDQGLQFLIQYYNGEERAKGNILERFSAQQFPDLHSELNLSSLELGDSALYFCASSIRGQGVDEQYFGPGTRLTVT.

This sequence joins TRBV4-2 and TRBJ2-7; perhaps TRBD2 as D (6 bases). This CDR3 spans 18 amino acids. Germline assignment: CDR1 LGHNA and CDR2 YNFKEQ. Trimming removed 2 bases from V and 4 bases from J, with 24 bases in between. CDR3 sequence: CASSQRSDLTGASYEQYF. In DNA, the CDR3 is TGTGCCAGCAGCCAAAGAAGCGATCTGACGGGAGCTTCGTACGAGCAGTACTTC.

CDR3 nucleotide sequence: TGTGCCAGCAGAACAGGGACGGGCAATCAGCCCCAGCATTTT. Protein: CASRTGTGNQPQHF. V gene TRBV27 combines with J gene TRBJ1-5, with a weak D call TRBD1 (6 bases). V lost 6 bases and J lost 2, with 11 bases in between. The germline V gene has CDR1 MNHEY and CDR2 SMNVEV (reference sequence). The CDR3 runs to 14 residues.

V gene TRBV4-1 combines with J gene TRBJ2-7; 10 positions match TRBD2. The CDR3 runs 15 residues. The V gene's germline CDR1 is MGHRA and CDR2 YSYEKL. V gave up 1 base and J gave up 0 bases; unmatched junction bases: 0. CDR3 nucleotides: TGCGCCAGCAGCCAAGCTAGCGGGAGCTCCTACGAGCAGTACTTC. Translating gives CASSQASGSSYEQYF.

The chain's CDR3 is CASSSTEAQPQHF. The DNA for the CDR3 is TGTGCCAGCAGTTCGACCGAGGCGCAGCCCCAGCATTTT. The rearrangement joins TRBV27 to TRBJ1-5; D not certain. There are 13 residues in the CDR3. The germline CDR1 and CDR2 sequences are MNHEY and SMNVEV (reference sequence). V gave up 4 bases and J gave up 7 bases, with 11 bases separating them.